This TCR beta chain was recorded in a study of cytomegalovirus exposure and HLA in healthy donors. Germline V lookup: CDR1 SEHNR, CDR2 FQNEAQ (reference sequence). The CDR3 runs 14 residues. With 1 base removed from V and 6 bases from J, the gap between germline ends came to 7 bases. Study results and limitations: The classifier reportedly diagnosed cytomegalovirus status with high sensitivity and specificity. In a later analysis, specific HLA alleles were associated with around 17,000 TCR beta sequences at a 0.05 false discovery rate. The study put some 150 TCR beta chains on its list as cytomegalovirus-associated. Previously analyzed data showed that most TCR beta V segments were productive at a frequency of about 87% or about 30%.

Remarks on this clone: Its antigen is not identified.

A multiplex PCR was run with 60 Vbeta primers and 13 Jbeta primers. Only in-frame clones appear in the TCRdb table, and some are missing; sequencing was by immunoSEQ multiplex PCR. The data show approximately 110,000 clones, and the top ten clones hold 3% to 4.5%. The sequenced sample was PBMCs. V is TRBV7-9 and J is TRBJ1-6; no definite D call. The origin of this receptor is a young man in good health and CMV-seronegative. Here the CDR3 reads CASSLGGINSPLHF. In DNA form, the CDR3 reads TGTGCCAGCAGCTTAGGAGGTATTAATTCACCCCTCCACTTT.